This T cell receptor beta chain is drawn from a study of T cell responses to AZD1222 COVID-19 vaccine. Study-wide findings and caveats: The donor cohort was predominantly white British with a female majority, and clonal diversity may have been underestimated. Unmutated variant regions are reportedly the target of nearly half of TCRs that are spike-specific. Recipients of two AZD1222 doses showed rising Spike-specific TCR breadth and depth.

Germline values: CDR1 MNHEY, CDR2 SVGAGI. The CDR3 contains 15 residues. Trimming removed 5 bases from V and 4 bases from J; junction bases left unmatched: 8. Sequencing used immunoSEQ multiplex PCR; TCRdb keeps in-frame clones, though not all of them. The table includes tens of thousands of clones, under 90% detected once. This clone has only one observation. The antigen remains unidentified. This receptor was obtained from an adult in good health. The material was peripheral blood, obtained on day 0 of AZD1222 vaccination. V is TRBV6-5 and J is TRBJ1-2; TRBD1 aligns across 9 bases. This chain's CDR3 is CASSLRTGDRYGYTF. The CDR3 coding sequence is TGTGCCAGCAGTCTCCGGACAGGGGATCGCTATGGCTACACCTTC.